This T cell receptor beta chain was recovered during a study of technical replicates of blood from a few donors. The method was immunoSEQ multiplex PCR; TCRdb's version includes in-frame clones alone and lacks a portion of them. The sample has approximately 59,000 clones, more than 90% seen once. Germline CDR1 LGHNT, CDR2 FRNRAP. Deletions cut 1 base from V and 4 bases from J, with 14 bases between. The CDR3 runs 15 residues. This clone was counted a single time. The clonotype was recovered from a human donor in good health. Some clones in this sample may be carry-over from other donors' samples. This chain joins TRBV12-5 and TRBJ2-7; D might be TRBD1 (6 bases). Sequencing was done on a sample of PBMCs. As DNA, the CDR3 is TGTGCTAGTGGTTTGGAGGGACAAGGGCCTTACGAGCAGTACTTC. It is translated as CASGLEGQGPYEQYF. The full variable domain, in which reference TRBV12-5 and TRBJ2-7 provide the parts outside the CDR3, is DARVTQTPRHKVTEMGQEVTMRCQPILGHNTVFWYRQTMMQGLELLAYFRNRAPLDDSGMPKDRFSAEMPDATLATLKIQPSEPRDSAVYFCASGLEGQGPYEQYFGPGTRLTVT.